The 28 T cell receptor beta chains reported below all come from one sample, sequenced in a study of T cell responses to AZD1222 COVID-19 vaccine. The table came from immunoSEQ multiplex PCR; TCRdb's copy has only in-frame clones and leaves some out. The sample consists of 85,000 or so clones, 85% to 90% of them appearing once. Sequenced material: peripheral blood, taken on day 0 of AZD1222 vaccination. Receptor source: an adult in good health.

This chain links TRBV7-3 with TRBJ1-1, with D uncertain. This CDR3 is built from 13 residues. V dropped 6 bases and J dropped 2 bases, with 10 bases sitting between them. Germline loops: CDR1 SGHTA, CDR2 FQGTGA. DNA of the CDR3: TGTGCCAGCAGTCCGGGCCCTAACACTGAAGCTTTCTTT. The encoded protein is CASSPGPNTEAFF.

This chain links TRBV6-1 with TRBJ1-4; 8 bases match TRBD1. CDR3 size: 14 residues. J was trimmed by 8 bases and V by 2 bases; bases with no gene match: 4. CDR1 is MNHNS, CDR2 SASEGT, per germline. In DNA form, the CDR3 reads TGTGCCAGCAGTGAATCGGACAGGGTCGAAAAACTGTTTTTT. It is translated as CASSESDRVEKLFF.

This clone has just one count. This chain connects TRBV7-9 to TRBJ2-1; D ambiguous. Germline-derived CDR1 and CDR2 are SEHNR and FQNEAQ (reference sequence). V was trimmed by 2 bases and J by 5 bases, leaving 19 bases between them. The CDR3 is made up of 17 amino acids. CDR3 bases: TGTGCCAGCAGCTTAAGTGTTAGACCTACCCGAAACAATGAGCAGTTCTTC. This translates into CASSLSVRPTRNNEQFF.

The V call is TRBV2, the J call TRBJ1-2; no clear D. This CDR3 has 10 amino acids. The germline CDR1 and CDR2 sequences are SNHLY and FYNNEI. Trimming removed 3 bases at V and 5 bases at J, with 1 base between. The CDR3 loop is CASSDYGYTF. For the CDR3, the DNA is TGTGCCAGCAGTGATTATGGCTACACCTTC.

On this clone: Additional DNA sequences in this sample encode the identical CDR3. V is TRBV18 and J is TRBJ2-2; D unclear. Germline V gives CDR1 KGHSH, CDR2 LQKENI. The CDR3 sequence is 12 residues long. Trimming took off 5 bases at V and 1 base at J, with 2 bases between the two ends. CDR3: CASSWNTGELFF. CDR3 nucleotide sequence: TGTGCCAGCTCATGGAACACCGGGGAGCTGTTTTTT.

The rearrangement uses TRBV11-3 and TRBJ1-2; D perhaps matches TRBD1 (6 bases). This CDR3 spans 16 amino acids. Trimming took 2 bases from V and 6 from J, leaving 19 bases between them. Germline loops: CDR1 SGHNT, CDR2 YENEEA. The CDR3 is CASSLRGQLRGDGYTF. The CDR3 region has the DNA TGTGCCAGCAGCTTACGTGGACAGTTAAGGGGGGATGGCTACACCTTC. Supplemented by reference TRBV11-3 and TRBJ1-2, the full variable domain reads EAGVVQSPRYKIIEKKQPVAFWCNPISGHNTLYWYLQNLGQGPELLIRYENEEAVDDSQLPKDRFSAERLKGVDSTLKIQPAELGDSAVYLCASSLRGQLRGDGYTFGSGTRLTVV.

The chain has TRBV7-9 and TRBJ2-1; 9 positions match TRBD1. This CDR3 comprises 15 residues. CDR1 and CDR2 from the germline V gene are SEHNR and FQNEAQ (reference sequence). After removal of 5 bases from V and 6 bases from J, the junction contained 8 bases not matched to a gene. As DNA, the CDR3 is TGTGCCAGCAGCCCCCGGGACAGGGATGGCAATGAGCAGTTCTTC. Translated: CASSPRDRDGNEQFF.

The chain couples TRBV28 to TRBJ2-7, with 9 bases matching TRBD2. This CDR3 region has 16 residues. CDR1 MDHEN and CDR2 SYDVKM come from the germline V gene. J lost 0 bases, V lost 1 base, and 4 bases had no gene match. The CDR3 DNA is TGTGCCAGCAGTTTATACTCTAGCGGGGTCTCCTACGAGCAGTACTTC. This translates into CASSLYSSGVSYEQYF.

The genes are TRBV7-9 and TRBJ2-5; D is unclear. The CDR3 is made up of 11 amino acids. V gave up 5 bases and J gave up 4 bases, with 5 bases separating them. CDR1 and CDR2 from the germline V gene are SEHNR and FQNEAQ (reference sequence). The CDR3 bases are TGTGCCAGCAGCCCAAGAGAGACCCAGTACTTC. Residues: CASSPRETQYF.

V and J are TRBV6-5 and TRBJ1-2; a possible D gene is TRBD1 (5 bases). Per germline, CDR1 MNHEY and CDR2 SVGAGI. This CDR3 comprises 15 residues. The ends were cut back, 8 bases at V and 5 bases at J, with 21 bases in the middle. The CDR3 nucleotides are TGTGCCAGCCGAAGTGTGGGTGCACGGGGGTATGGCTACACCTTC. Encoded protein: CASRSVGARGYGYTF.

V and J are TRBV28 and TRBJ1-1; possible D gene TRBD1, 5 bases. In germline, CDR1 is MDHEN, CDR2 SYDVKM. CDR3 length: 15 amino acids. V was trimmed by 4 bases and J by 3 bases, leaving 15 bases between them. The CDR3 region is CASSWRGLLDTEAFF. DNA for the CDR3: TGTGCCAGCAGTTGGAGGGGTCTACTAGACACTGAAGCTTTCTTT.

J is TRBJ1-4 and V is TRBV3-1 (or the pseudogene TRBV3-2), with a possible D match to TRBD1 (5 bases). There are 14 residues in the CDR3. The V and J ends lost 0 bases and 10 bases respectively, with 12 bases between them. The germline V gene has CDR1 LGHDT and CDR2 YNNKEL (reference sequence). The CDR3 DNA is TGTGCCAGCAGCCAAGACACCGCAAGGGGAAAACTGTTTTTT. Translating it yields CASSQDTARGKLFF.

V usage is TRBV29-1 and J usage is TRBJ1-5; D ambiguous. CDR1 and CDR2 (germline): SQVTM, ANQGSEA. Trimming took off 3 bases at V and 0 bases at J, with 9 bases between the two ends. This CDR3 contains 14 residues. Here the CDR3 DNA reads TGCAGCGTTGAGACGGGGAATAGCAATCAGCCCCAGCATTTT. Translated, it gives CSVETGNSNQPQHF.

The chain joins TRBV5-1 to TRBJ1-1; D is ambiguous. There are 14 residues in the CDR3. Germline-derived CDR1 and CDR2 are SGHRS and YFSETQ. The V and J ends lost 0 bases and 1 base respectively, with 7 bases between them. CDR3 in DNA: TGCGCCAGCAGCTTGGAGGGAACGAACACTGAAGCTTTCTTT. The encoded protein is CASSLEGTNTEAFF.

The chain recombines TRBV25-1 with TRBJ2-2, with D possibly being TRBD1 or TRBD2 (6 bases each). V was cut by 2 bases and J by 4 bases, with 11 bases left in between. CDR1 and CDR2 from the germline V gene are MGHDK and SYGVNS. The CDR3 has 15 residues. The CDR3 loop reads CASSEEGGLTGELFF. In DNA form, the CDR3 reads TGTGCCAGCAGTGAAGAGGGGGGCCTCACCGGGGAGCTGTTTTTT.

The CDR3 loop is CASSSGGGYGYTF. CDR3 DNA sequence: TGTGCCAGCAGTTCGGGGGGGGGATATGGCTACACCTTC. The V call is TRBV12-3 or TRBV12-4, the J call TRBJ1-2; D is possibly TRBD1 (5 bases). This CDR3 is built from 13 residues. The V end lost 4 bases, the J end lost 5 bases, and 11 bases lay between the germline ends.

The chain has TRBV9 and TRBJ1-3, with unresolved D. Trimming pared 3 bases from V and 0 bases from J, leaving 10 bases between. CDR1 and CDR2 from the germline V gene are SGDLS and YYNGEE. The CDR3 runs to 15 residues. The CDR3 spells CASSEDLSSGNTIYF. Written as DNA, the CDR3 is TGTGCCAGCAGCGAGGACCTGAGCTCTGGAAACACCATATATTTT.

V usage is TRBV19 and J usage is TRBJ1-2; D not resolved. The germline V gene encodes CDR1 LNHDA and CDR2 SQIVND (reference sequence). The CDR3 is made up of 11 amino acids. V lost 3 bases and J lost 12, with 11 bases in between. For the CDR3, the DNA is TGTGCCAGTAGTATCGGAGGGATCCACACCTTC. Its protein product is CASSIGGIHTF.

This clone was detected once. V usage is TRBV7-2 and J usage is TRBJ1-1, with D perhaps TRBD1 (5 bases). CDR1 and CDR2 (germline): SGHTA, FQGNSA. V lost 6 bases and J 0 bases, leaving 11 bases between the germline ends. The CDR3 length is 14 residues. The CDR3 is CASSSGRVNTEAFF. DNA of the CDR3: TGTGCCAGCAGTTCGGGACGGGTGAACACTGAAGCTTTCTTT. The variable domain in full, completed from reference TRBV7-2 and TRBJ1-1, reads GAGVSQSPSNKVTEKGKDVELRCDPISGHTALYWYRQSLGQGLEFLIYFQGNSAPDKSGLPSDRFSAERTGGSVSTLTIQRTQQEDSAVYLCASSSGRVNTEAFFGQGTRLTVV.

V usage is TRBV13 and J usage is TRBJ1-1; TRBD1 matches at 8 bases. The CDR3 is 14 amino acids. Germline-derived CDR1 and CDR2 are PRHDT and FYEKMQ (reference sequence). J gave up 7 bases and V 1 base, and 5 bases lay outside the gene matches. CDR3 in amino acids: CASSLARGRGEAFF. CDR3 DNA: TGTGCCAGCAGCTTAGCCAGGGGGCGAGGTGAAGCTTTCTTT.

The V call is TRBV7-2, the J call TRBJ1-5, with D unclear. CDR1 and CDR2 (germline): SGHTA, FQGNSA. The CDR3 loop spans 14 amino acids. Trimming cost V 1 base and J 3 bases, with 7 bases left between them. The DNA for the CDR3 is TGTGCCAGCAGCTTAGTGGGGTACAATCAGCCCCAGCATTTT. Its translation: CASSLVGYNQPQHF.

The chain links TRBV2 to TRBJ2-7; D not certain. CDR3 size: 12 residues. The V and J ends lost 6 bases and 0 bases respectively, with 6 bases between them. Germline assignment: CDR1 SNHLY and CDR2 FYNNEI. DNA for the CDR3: TGTGCCAGCAGGTCAGGCTCCTACGAGCAGTACTTC. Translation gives CASRSGSYEQYF.

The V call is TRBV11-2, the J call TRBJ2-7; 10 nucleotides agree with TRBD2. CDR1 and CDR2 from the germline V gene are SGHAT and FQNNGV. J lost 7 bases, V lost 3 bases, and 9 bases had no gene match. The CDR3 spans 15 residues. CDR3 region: CASSFSGGFKVEQYF. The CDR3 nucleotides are TGTGCCAGCAGCTTTAGCGGGGGGTTTAAAGTAGAGCAGTACTTC.

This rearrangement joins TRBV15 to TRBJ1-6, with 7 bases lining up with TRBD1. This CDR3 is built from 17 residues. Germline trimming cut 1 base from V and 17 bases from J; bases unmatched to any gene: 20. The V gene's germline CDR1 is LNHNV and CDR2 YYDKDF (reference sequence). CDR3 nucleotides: TGTGCCACCAGCAGAGGCTTCCGGACCGACAGGGACTATCTCATCCACTTT. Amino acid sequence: CATSRGFRTDRDYLIHF.

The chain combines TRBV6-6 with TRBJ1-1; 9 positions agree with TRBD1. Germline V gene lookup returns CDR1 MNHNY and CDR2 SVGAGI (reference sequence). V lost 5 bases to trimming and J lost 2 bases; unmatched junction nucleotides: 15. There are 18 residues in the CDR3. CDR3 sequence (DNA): TGTGCCAGCAGTCGGGGTACCGGGACAGGGCTTTCCAACACTGAAGCTTTCTTT. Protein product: CASSRGTGTGLSNTEAFF.

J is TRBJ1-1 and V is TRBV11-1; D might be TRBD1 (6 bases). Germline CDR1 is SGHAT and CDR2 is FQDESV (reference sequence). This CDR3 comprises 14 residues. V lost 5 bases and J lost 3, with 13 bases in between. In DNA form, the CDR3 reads TGTGCCAGCAGCCCCAACAGGGTCGACACTGAAGCTTTCTTT. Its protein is CASSPNRVDTEAFF.

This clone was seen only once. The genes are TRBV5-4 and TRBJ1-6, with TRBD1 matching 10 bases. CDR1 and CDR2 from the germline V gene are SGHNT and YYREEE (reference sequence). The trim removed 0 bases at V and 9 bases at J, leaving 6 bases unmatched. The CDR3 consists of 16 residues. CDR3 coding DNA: TGTGCCAGCAGCTTGGATAGGGACAGGGGAAGTTCACCCCTCCACTTT. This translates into CASSLDRDRGSSPLHF.

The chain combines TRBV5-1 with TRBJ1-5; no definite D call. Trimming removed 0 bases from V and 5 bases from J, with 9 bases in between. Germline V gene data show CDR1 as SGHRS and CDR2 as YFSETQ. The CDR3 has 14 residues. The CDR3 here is CASSLGPGYQPQHF. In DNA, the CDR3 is TGCGCCAGCAGCTTGGGACCGGGATATCAGCCCCAGCATTTT.